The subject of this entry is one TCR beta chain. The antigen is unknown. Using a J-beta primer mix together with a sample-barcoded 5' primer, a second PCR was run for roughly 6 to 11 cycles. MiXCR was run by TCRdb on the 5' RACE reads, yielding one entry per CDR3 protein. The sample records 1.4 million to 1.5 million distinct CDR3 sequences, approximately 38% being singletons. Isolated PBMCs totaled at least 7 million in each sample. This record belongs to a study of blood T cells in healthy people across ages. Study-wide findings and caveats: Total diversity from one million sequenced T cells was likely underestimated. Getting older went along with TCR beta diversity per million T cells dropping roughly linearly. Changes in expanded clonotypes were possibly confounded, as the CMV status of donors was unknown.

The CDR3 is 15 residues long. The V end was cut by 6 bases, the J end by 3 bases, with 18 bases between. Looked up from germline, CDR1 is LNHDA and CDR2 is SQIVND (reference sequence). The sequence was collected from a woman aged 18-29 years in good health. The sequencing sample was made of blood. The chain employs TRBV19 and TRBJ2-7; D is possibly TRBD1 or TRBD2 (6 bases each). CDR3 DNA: TGTGCCAGTAGCCCGGGGGCAGGTATAATCTACGAGCAGTACTTC. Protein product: CASSPGAGIIYEQYF. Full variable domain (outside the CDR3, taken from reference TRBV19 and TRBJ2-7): DGGITQSPKYLFRKEGQNVTLSCEQNLNHDAMYWYRQDPGQGLRLIYYSQIVNDFQKGDIAEGYSVSREKKESFPLTVTSAQKNPTAFYLCASSPGAGIIYEQYFGPGTRLTVT.